The text below deals with one TCR beta chain. The source of the sample is a study of OX40 agonist ivuxolimab in advanced cancers. Whole-study context: Two patients with cutaneous melanoma and one with hepatocellular carcinoma, three in total, showed partial responses.

If patients had autoimmune disease history or systemic immunosuppression, they were excluded. Germline V lookup: CDR1 SGHRS, CDR2 YFSETQ. The CDR3 has 14 residues. The V end was cut by 0 bases, the J end by 2 bases, with 9 bases between. This table comes from immunoSEQ multiplex PCR, and its TCRdb copy is limited to in-frame clones, with some not included. The data contain approximately 81,000 clones, roughly 80% of them singletons. The gene calls are TRBV5-1 and TRBJ2-7; unclear D gene. Sequenced material: CD4+ or CD8+ T cells sorted from blood, taken in a trial of the OX40 agonist ivuxolimab. This receptor was obtained from an adult with an advanced solid tumor such as melanoma, head and neck, liver or kidney cancer. Here the CDR3 reads CASSLGDTTYEQYF. CDR3 DNA sequence: TGCGCCAGCAGCTTGGGTGACACAACCTACGAGCAGTACTTC.